Presented here are 17 T cell receptor beta chains from one specimen sequenced in a study of blood T cells in healthy people across ages. Primed by a sample-barcoded 5' primer and a J-beta primer mix, a second PCR proceeded for 7 to 11 cycles. TCRdb passed the 5' RACE reads through MiXCR, listing each CDR3 protein once. The sample records hundreds of thousands of distinct CDR3 sequences, around 48% being singletons. Sample: blood. The receptors come from a man in his thirties or forties in good health.

This chain uses TRBV19 with TRBJ2-6; tentatively, D is TRBD2 (5 bases). The V gene lost 6 bases and the J gene lost 0 bases, with 12 bases spanning the gap. From germline, CDR1 is LNHDA and CDR2 SQIVND (reference sequence). This CDR3 spans 16 amino acids. CDR3 amino acids: CASREEAGSGANVLTF. CDR3 in DNA: TGTGCCAGTAGGGAGGAGGCAGGCTCTGGGGCCAACGTCCTGACTTTC.

CDR3 bases: TGCGCCAGCAGCTTGGCCGGGAACGCCGACACAGATACGCAGTATTTT. Amino acids: CASSLAGNADTDTQYF. The gene calls are TRBV5-1 and TRBJ2-3, with D maybe TRBD2 (5 bases). This CDR3 is built from 16 residues. CDR1 and CDR2 (germline): SGHRS, YFSETQ. V lost 0 bases to trimming and J lost 2 bases, with 13 bases between them.

The gene calls are TRBV7-2 and TRBJ2-1; TRBD2 aligns across 10 bases. CDR1 is SGHTA and CDR2 is FQGNSA in the germline V gene. The V segment lost 1 base and the J segment 6 bases; nucleotides outside the gene matches: 6. The CDR3 runs to 16 residues. The CDR3 DNA is TGTGCCAGCAGCTTAGGTAGGACTAGCGGCGGCAATGAGCAGTTCTTC. Its protein is CASSLGRTSGGNEQFF.

V usage is TRBV20-1 and J usage is TRBJ2-2; no firm D call. This CDR3 region has 13 residues. The germline V gene encodes CDR1 DFQATT and CDR2 SNEGSKA (reference sequence). V was trimmed by 8 bases and J by 5 bases, leaving 15 bases between them. Written as DNA, the CDR3 is TGCAGTCTAAAAGGAGTTGGGACCGGGGAGCTGTTTTTT. It translates to CSLKGVGTGELFF.

The rearrangement links TRBV7-2 to TRBJ2-4, with a tentative D call TRBD1 (6 bases). The J call may be mistaken, given a closer DNA end match to TRBJ2-7. The CDR3 covers 14 residues. Germline CDR1 and CDR2: SGHTA and FQGNSA. The CDR3 DNA sequence: TGTGCCAGCAGCCCAGGGCGGCAGGGGAACGAGCAGTACTTC. Amino acids: CASSPGRQGNEQYF.

This clonotype was counted a few times. The junction differs from germline at one of its ends, possibly a read error. The chain links TRBV18 to TRBJ2-4, with unresolved D. Germline CDR1 KGHSH, CDR2 LQKENI. This CDR3 contains 15 residues. The CDR3 nucleotides are TGTGCTAGCTCACCACGAGGAGTAGCCAAAAACATTCAGTACTTC. It yields the protein CASSPRGVAKNIQYF.

This chain links TRBV24-1 with TRBJ1-5, with unresolved D. This CDR3 contains 14 residues. CDR1 and CDR2 from the germline V gene are KGHDR and SFDVKD. Trimming shortened V by 3 bases and J by 6 bases, and 11 bases separated the two germline ends. The DNA of the CDR3 is TGTGCCACCAGTGATGCGAGCTCGGGTCAGCCCCAGCATTTT. Translating gives CATSDASSGQPQHF.

The CDR3 coding sequence is TGCAGCGTCACAGGGGTGGGCTATGGCTACACCTTC. This encodes CSVTGVGYGYTF. This chain uses TRBV29-1 with TRBJ1-2; the match to TRBD1 covers 7 bases. CDR1 and CDR2 from the germline V gene are SQVTM and ANQGSEA. V lost 6 bases and J lost 4; bases outside the gene matches: 5. The length of the CDR3 is 12 residues.

In DNA form, the CDR3 reads TGTGCCAGCAGTAATACAGGTCTGGGCTACACCTTC. Translating gives CASSNTGLGYTF. V usage is TRBV6-6 and J usage is TRBJ1-2, with D possibly being TRBD1 (5 bases). Trimming cost V 5 bases and J 8 bases, with 12 bases left between them. This CDR3 contains 12 residues. CDR1 MNHNY and CDR2 SVGAGI come from the germline V gene (reference sequence).

For this clonotype: A far larger clone is one base from this, pointing to a likely read error. V is TRBV28 and J is TRBJ2-7; no clear D. The CDR3 length is 12 residues. From germline, CDR1 is MDHEN and CDR2 SYDVKM. The CDR3 spells CTSSLGVYEQYF. The CDR3 region has the DNA TGTACCAGCAGTTTAGGCGTTTACGAGCAGTACTTC.

There are a few counts of this clonotype. The chain recombines TRBV10-3 with TRBJ2-5; D may be TRBD1 or TRBD2 (7 bases each). The end of the DNA fits TRBJ2-7 better, so the J call may be wrong. CDR1 and CDR2 (germline): ENHRY, SYGVKD. The CDR3 is made up of 15 amino acids. CDR3 protein: CAISDQGGRDYEQYF. The CDR3 nucleotides are TGTGCCATCAGTGATCAGGGGGGGAGGGACTACGAGCAGTACTTC.

This rearrangement joins TRBV7-2 to TRBJ1-5, with no clear D. CDR3 length: 13 amino acids. CDR1 and CDR2 from the germline V gene are SGHTA and FQGNSA. Trimming took off 4 bases at V and 7 bases at J, with 11 bases between the two ends. The CDR3 nucleotides are TGTGCCAGCAGCTCACGGGAGGGCCAGCCCCAGCATTTT. Amino acid sequence: CASSSREGQPQHF.

A few counts support this clonotype. The rearrangement links TRBV20-1 to TRBJ2-7; TRBD2 matches at 8 bases. This CDR3 contains 13 residues. Germline CDR1 DFQATT, CDR2 SNEGSKA (reference sequence). V trimming: 5 bases; J trimming: 2 bases; junction bases outside the gene matches: 5. CDR3 coding DNA: TGCAGTGCTCACACTAGCGGCCCCTACGAGCAGTACTTC. It translates to CSAHTSGPYEQYF.

The chain couples TRBV20-1 to TRBJ2-4; possibly TRBD1 or TRBD2 for D (5 bases each). Trimming pared 7 bases from V and 9 bases from J, leaving 22 bases between. Germline loops: CDR1 DFQATT, CDR2 SNEGSKA (reference sequence). The CDR3 spans 14 residues. This chain's CDR3 is CSVVMRAEGSIQYF. The DNA for the CDR3 is TGCAGTGTGGTTATGAGGGCCGAGGGGTCCATTCAGTACTTC.

This clonotype was counted only a few times. This chain uses TRBV10-3 with TRBJ1-2; possibly TRBD1 for D (6 bases). Germline V gene sequence: CDR1 ENHRY, CDR2 SYGVKD. The CDR3 is 13 amino acids. V lost 6 bases to trimming and J lost 3 bases, with 11 bases between them. The CDR3 protein is CAIRDSGDYGYTF. The CDR3 DNA sequence: TGTGCCATCAGGGACAGTGGGGACTATGGCTACACCTTC.

This rearrangement joins TRBV6-1 to TRBJ2-7; 8 bases align to TRBD1. Looked up from germline, CDR1 is MNHNS and CDR2 is SASEGT. CDR3 length equals 15 residues. Germline trimming cut 1 base from V and 2 bases from J; bases unmatched to any gene: 4. The CDR3 DNA follows: TGTGCCAGCAGTGAAGACAGGGGGGTTACCTACGAGCAGTACTTC. Protein product: CASSEDRGVTYEQYF.

This clonotype is a singleton in its sample. This chain uses TRBV14 with TRBJ1-1, with D possibly being TRBD1 (5 bases). The CDR3 runs to 14 residues. Trimming removed 0 bases from V and 4 bases from J, with 9 bases in between. The V gene's germline CDR1 is SGHDN and CDR2 FVKESK. The chain's CDR3 is CASSQDIGATEAFF. CDR3 nucleotide sequence: TGTGCCAGCAGCCAAGATATTGGGGCCACTGAAGCTTTCTTT.